The rows below give T cell receptor beta chains drawn from one sample of a study of early stage breast cancer tumors. The assay was immunoSEQ multiplex PCR, and TCRdb's table has in-frame clones only and misses some. The table has under 45,000 clones, around 68% seen once. Sequenced input: blood. Receptor source: a person aged 55 to 69 with breast cancer. CDR3s include the opening cysteine and the closing phenylalanine or tryptophan. Where a row states a size, it is once, few, many or the class of an expanded clone; other rows omit it.

j_call	v_call	clone_size	cdr3_aa
TRBJ2-7	TRBV27	NA	CASRFSGGGEQYF
TRBJ2-7	TRBV5-1	NA	CASSPGTTYEQYF
TRBJ1-3	TRBV7-9	NA	CASSLADQEPGNTIYF
TRBJ1-3	TRBV19	NA	CASNGGAGGNTIYF
TRBJ1-2	TRBV6-6	NA	CASSSAGGSLYGYTF
TRBJ1-1	TRBV6-4	NA	CASSDTGGHQAFF
TRBJ2-1	TRBV7-6	once	CASSLGAGGPRNEQFF
TRBJ1-6	TRBV27	few	CASSLARANNSPLHF
TRBJ2-7	TRBV6-5	NA	CASSYESRDEQYF
TRBJ2-2	TRBV5-6	NA	CASSSTANGELFF
TRBJ2-7	TRBV7-2	NA	CASSLMQGAYEQYF
TRBJ2-7	TRBV15	NA	CATSRYNRAPYEQYF
TRBJ1-1	TRBV27	NA	CASSWKMTAEAFF
TRBJ1-4	TRBV6-1	NA	CATEWTMHEKLFF
TRBJ1-1	TRBV14	NA	CASSQYRASNTEAFF
TRBJ2-1	TRBV18	NA	CASSPPGLAGGPYNEQFF
TRBJ1-6	TRBV10-3	NA	CAISEDRAMSPLHF
TRBJ2-5	TRBV18	NA	CASSRDLQETQYF
TRBJ2-2	TRBV19	NA	CASSYSRSGLAGAGGTGELFF
TRBJ1-2	TRBV6-5	once	CASSARTGQDGYTF
TRBJ2-5	TRBV4-1	NA	CASSAKGTGVGTQYF
TRBJ1-2	TRBV2	NA	CASSGGRGSYGYTF
TRBJ1-1	TRBV5-5	once	CASSFGDRGITEAFF
TRBJ1-5	TRBV6-5	few	CASSSDRNQPQHF
TRBJ2-3	TRBV5-6	NA	CASSDPGLAVSDTQYF
TRBJ1-1	TRBV15	NA	CATSRGDREAFF
TRBJ2-5	TRBV10-3	few	CAISRADEETQYF
TRBJ2-1	TRBV9	NA	CASSPTGGSYNEQFF
TRBJ2-7	TRBV7-2	NA	CASSAGDRRYEQYF
TRBJ1-1	TRBV6-1	NA	CASSRSEGGTEAFF
TRBJ1-1	TRBV4-1	NA	CASSQEGLGRNTEAFF
TRBJ2-7	TRBV7-9	NA	CASSPRLAGVLEQYF